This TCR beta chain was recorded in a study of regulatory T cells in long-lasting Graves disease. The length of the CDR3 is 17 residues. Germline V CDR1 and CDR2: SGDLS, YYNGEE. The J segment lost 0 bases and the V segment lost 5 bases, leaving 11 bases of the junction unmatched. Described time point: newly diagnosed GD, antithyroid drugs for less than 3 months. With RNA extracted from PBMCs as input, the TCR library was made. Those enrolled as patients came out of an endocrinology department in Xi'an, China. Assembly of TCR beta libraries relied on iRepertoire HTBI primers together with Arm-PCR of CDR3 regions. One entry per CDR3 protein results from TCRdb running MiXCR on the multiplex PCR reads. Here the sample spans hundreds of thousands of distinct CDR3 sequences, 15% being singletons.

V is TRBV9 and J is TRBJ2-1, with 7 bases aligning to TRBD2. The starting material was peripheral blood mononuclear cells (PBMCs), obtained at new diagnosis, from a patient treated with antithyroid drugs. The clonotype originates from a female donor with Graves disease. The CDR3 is CASSVGGSYSSYNEQFF. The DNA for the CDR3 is TGTGCCAGCAGTGTGGGCGGGAGTTACAGCTCCTACAATGAGCAGTTCTTC.